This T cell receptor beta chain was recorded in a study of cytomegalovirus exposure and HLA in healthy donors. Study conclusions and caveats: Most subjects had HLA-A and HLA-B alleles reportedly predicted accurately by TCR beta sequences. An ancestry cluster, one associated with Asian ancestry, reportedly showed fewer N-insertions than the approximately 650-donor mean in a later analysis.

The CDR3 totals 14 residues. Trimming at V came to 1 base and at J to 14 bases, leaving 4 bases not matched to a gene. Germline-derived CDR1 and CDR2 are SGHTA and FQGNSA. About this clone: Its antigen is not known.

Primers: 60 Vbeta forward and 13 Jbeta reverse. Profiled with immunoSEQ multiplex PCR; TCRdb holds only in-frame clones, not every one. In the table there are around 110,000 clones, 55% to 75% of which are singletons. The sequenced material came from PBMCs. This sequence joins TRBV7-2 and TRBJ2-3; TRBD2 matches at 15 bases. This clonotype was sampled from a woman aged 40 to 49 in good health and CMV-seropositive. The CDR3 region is CASSLGTSGRAWYF. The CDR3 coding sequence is TGTGCCAGCAGCTTAGGGACTAGCGGGAGGGCCTGGTATTTT.